This T cell receptor (beta chain) derives from a study of control samples from healthy donors and cancer patients. This CDR3 contains 13 residues. CDR1 and CDR2 from the germline V gene are SGHDT and YYEEEE. V dropped 0 bases and J dropped 7 bases, with 10 bases sitting between them. Assay: immunoSEQ multiplex PCR; the TCRdb copy retains only in-frame clones and omits some. The repertoire holds roughly 150,000 clones, with just over 85% as singletons. The TCR comes from a man between 18 and 29 years old in good health. The V call is TRBV5-6, the J call TRBJ2-5; D uncertain. The specimen sequenced was blood. CDR3 loop: CASSLGPDRTQYF. CDR3 DNA sequence: TGTGCCAGCAGCTTGGGGCCAGACCGGACCCAGTACTTC.